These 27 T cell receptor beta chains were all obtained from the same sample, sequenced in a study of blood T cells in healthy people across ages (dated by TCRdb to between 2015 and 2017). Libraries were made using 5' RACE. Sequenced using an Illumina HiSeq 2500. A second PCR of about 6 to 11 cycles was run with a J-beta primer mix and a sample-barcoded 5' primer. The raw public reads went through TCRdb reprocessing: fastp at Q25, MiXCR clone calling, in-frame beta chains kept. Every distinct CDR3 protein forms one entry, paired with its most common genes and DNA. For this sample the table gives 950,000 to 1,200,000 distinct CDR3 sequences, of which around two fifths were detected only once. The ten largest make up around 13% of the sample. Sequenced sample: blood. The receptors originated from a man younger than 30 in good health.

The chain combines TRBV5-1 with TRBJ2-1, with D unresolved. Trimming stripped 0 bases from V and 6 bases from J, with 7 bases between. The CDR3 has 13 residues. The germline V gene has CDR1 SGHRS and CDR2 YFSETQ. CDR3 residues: CASSLEPFNEQFF. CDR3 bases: TGCGCCAGCAGCTTGGAGCCTTTCAATGAGCAGTTCTTC.

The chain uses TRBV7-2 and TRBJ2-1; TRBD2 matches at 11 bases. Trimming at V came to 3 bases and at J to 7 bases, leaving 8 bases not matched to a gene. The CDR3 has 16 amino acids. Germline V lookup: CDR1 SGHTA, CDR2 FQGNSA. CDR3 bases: TGTGCCAGCAGCTTGAGTAGCGGGGGGGCGCGAAATGAGCAGTTCTTC. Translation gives CASSLSSGGARNEQFF. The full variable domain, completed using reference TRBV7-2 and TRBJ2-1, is GAGVSQSPSNKVTEKGKDVELRCDPISGHTALYWYRQSLGQGLEFLIYFQGNSAPDKSGLPSDRFSAERTGGSVSTLTIQRTQQEDSAVYLCASSLSSGGARNEQFFGPGTRLTVL.

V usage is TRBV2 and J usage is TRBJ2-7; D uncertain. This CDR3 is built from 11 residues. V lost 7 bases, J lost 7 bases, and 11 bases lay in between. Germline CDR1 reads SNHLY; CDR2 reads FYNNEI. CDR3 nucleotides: TGTGCCAGCATGAGGAGTAGTGAGCAGTACTTC. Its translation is CASMRSSEQYF.

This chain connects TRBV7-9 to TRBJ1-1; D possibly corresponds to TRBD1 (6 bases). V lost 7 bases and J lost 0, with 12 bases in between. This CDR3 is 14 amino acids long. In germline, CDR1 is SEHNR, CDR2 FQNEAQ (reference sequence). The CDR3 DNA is TGTGCCAGCACAAACAGGGAGATGAACACTGAAGCTTTCTTT. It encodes CASTNREMNTEAFF.

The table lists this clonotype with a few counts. This CDR3 reads CASTEQGGTGELFF. In nucleotides, the CDR3 is TGTGCCAGCACCGAACAGGGGGGTACCGGGGAGCTGTTTTTT. The gene calls are TRBV6-5 and TRBJ2-2; 8 positions agree with TRBD1. Germline CDR1 MNHEY, CDR2 SVGAGI. With 7 bases clipped from V and 5 bases from J, the junction kept 6 bases outside the gene matches. This CDR3 contains 14 residues.

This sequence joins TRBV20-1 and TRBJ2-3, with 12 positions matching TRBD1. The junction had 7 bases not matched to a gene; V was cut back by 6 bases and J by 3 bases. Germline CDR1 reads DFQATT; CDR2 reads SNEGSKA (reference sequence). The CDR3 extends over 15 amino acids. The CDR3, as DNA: TGCAGTGCACAGGGACAGGGGGCGAAGACAGATACGCAGTATTTT. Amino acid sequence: CSAQGQGAKTDTQYF.

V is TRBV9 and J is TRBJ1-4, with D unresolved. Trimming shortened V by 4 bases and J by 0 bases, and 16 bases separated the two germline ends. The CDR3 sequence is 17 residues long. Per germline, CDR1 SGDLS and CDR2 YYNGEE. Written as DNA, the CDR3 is TGTGCCAGCAGCCCTGGTCAGAACCCGACAACTAATGAAAAACTGTTTTTT. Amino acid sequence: CASSPGQNPTTNEKLFF.

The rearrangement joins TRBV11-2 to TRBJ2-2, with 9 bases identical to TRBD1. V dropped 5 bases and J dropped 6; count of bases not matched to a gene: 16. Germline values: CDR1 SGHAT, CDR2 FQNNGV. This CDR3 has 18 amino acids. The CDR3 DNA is TGTGCCAGCAGCCCGTCACTGGGGCTGGACAGGGGTCCCGGGGAGCTGTTTTTT. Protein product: CASSPSLGLDRGPGELFF.

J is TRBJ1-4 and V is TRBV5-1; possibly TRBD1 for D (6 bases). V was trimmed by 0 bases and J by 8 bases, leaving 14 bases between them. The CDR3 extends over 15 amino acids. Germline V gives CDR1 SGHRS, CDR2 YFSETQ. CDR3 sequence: CASSLAATGGEKLFF. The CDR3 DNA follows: TGCGCCAGCAGCTTGGCCGCGACAGGAGGGGAAAAACTGTTTTTT.

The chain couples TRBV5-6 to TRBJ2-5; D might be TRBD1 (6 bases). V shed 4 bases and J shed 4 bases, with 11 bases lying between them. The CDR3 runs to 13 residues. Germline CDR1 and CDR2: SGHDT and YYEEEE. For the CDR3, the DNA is TGTGCCAGCAGCGTACAGGGTCCAGAGACCCAGTACTTC. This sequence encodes CASSVQGPETQYF. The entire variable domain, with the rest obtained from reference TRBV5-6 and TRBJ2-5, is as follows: DAGVTQSPTHLIKTRGQQVTLRCSPKSGHDTVSWYQQALGQGPQFIFQYYEEEERQRGNFPDRFSGHQFPNYSSELNVNALLLGDSALYLCASSVQGPETQYFGPGTRLLVL.

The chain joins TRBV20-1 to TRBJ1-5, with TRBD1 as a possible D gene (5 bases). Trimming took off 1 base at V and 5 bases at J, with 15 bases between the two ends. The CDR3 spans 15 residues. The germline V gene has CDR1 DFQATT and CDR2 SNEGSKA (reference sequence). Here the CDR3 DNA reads TGCAGTGCTAGAGTAATCGGCAGGGTTGATCAGCCCCAGCATTTT. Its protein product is CSARVIGRVDQPQHF.

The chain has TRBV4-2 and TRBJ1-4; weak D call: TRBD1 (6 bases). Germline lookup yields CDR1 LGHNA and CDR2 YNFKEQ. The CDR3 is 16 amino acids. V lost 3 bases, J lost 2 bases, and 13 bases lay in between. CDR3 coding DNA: TGTGCCAGCAGCCAGGAGGGACAAACCACTAATGAAAAACTGTTTTTT. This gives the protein CASSQEGQTTNEKLFF.

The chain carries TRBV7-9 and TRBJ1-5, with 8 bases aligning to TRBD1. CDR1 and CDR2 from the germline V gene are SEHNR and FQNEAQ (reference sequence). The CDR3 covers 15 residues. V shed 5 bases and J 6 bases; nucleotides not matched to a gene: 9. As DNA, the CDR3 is TGTGCCAGCAGCCCCTGGGCAGGGGGCGTTCAGCCCCAGCATTTT. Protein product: CASSPWAGGVQPQHF.

The CDR3 DNA follows: TGTGCCAGCAGCCAAGACCCGAAAATCGGACAGGGTGTCCAGTATTTT. It yields the protein CASSQDPKIGQGVQYF. The chain combines TRBV14 with TRBJ2-3, with TRBD1 identical over 8 bases. The V gene end was trimmed by 0 bases and the J gene end by 12 bases; junction bases not matched to a gene: 14. There are 16 residues in the CDR3. Looked up from germline, CDR1 is SGHDN and CDR2 is FVKESK.

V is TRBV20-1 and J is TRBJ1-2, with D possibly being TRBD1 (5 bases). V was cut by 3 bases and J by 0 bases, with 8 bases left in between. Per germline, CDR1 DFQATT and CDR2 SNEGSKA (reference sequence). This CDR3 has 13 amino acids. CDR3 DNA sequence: TGCAGTGCTAGCCAGGGCTCTAACTATGGCTACACCTTC. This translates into CSASQGSNYGYTF.

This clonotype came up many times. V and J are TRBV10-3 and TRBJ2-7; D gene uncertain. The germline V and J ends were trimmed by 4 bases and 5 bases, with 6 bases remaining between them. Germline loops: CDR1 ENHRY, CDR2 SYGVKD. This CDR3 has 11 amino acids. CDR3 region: CAISVSHEQYF. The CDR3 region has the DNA TGTGCCATCAGTGTTAGTCACGAGCAGTACTTC.

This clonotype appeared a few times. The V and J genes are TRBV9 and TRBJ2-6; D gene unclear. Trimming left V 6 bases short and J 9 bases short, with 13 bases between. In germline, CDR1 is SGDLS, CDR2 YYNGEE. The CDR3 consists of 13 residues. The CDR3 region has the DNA TGTGCCAGCACGAGTACATACGACAACGTCCTGACTTTC. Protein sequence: CASTSTYDNVLTF.

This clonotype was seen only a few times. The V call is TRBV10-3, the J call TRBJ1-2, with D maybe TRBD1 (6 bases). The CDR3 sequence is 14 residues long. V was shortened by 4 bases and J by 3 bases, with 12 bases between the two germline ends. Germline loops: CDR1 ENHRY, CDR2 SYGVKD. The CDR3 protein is CAISGTDSHYGYTF. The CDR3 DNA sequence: TGTGCCATCAGTGGGACAGACTCTCACTATGGCTACACCTTC.

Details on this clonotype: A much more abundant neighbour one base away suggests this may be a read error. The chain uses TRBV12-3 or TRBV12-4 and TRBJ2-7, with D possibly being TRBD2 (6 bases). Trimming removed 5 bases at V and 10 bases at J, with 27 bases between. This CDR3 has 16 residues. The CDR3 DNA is TGTGCCAGCAGTCCAATAGCGGACATATCGTCGGAGGCCCAGTACTTC. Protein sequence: CASSPIADISSEAQYF.

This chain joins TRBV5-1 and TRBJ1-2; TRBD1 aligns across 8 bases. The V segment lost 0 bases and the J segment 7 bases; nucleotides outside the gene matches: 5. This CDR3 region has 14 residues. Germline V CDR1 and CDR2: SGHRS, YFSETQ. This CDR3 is CASSLDGQGAGYTF. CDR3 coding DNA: TGCGCCAGCAGCTTGGATGGACAGGGCGCTGGCTACACCTTC.

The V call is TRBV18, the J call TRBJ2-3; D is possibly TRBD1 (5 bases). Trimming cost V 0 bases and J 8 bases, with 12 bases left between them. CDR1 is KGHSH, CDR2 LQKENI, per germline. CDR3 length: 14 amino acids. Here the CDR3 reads CASSPPGDVGTQYF. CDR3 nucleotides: TGTGCCAGCTCACCACCAGGGGATGTAGGTACGCAGTATTTT. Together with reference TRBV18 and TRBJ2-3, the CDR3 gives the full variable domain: NAGVMQNPRHLVRRRGQEARLRCSPMKGHSHVYWYRQLPEEGLKFMVYLQKENIIDESGMPKERFSAEFPKEGPSILRIQQVVRGDSAAYFCASSPPGDVGTQYFGPGTRLTVL.

CDR3 sequence reads: CSALISGSAYEQYF. Written as DNA, the CDR3 is TGCAGTGCTCTTATTAGCGGGAGTGCCTACGAGCAGTACTTC. V and J are TRBV20-1 and TRBJ2-7; 9 nucleotides align to TRBD2. The germline V gene encodes CDR1 DFQATT and CDR2 SNEGSKA (reference sequence). CDR3 size: 14 residues. With V trimmed by 5 bases and J by 2 bases, 7 bases remained unmatched.

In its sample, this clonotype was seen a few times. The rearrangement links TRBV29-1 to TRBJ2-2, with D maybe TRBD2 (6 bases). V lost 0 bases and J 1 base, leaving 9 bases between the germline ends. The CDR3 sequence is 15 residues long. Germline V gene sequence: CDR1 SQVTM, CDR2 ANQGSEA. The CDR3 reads CSVEETSRNTGELFF. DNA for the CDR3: TGCAGCGTTGAAGAGACTAGTCGGAACACCGGGGAGCTGTTTTTT.

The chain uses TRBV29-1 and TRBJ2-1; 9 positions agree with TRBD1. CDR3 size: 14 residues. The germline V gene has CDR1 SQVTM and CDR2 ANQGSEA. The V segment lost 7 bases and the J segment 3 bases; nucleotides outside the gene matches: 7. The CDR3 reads CSGGGTGFYNEQFF. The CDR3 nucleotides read TGCAGCGGGGGGGGGACAGGGTTCTACAATGAGCAGTTCTTC.

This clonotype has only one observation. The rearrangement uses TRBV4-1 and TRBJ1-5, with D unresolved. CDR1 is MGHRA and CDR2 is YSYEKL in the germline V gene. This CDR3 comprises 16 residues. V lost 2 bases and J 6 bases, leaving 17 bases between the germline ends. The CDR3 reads CASSQSREGSSQPQHF. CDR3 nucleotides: TGCGCCAGCAGCCAATCGAGGGAAGGGTCCAGTCAGCCCCAGCATTTT.

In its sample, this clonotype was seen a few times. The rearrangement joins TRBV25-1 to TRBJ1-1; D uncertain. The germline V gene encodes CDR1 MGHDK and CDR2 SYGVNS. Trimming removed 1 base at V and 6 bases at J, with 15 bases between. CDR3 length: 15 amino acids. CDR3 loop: CASSESGERKPEAFF. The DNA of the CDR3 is TGTGCCAGCAGTGAATCCGGGGAAAGGAAGCCTGAAGCTTTCTTT.

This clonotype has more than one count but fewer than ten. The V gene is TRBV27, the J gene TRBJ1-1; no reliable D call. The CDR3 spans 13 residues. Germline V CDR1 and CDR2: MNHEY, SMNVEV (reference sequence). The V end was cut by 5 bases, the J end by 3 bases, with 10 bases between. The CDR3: CASSVGPYTEAFF. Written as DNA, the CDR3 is TGTGCCAGCAGTGTCGGGCCCTACACTGAAGCTTTCTTT.